This TCR beta chain was identified in a study of OX40 agonist ivuxolimab in advanced cancers. Assay used: immunoSEQ multiplex PCR; TCRdb lists only in-frame clones, some missing. Altogether 45,000 to 55,000 clones are present, roughly 92% being singletons, with the ten largest covering around 12%. The CDR3 length is 15 residues. Germline assignment: CDR1 SNHLY and CDR2 FYNNEI. Regarding this clone: This may be a read error: a much more frequent sequence differs by one nucleotide.

The starting material was CD4+ or CD8+ T cells sorted from blood, obtained in a trial of the OX40 agonist ivuxolimab. The V and J genes are TRBV2 and TRBJ2-3; possibly TRBD1 for D (5 bases). This sequence was found in an adult with an advanced solid tumor such as melanoma, head and neck, liver or kidney cancer. The CDR3 protein is CASSERPQVGDMQYF. CDR3 in DNA: TGTGCCAGCAGTGAAAGGCCGCAAGTAGGGGATATGCAGTATTTT. Drawing the rest from reference TRBV2 and TRBJ2-3, the complete variable domain is EPEVTQTPSHQVTQMGQEVILRCVPISNHLYFYWYRQILGQKVEFLVSFYNNEISEKSEIFDDQFSVERPDGSNFTLKIRSTKLEDSAMYFCASSERPQVGDMQYFGPGTRLTVL.